This T cell receptor (delta chain) was identified during a study of gamma-delta T cells after stem cell transplantation. TCRdb reanalysed the RT-PCR reads with CATT. The repertoire holds around 2,500 delta-chain clones, with roughly 1.5% as singletons. Notes on this clone: A much larger clone lies a single base off, so this may be a read error. Other DNA sequences of this sample code for an identical CDR3.

This TCR was recovered from a human donor. It is not recorded whose cells these are; they may come from a transplant donor. Sample: gamma-delta T cells.

The CDR3 reads CACDLLGDKGPYTDKLIF. The CDR3, as DNA: TGTGCCTGTGATCTACTGGGGGATAAGGGACCGTACACCGATAAACTCATCTTT. The chain uses TRDV2 and TRDJ1; 11 bases align to TRDD3. The CDR3 runs to 18 residues. Per the germline V gene, CDR1 is GEAIGNYY and CDR2 is EKD. J gave up 0 bases and V 4 bases, and 12 bases lay outside the gene matches.